This T cell receptor beta chain was identified in a study of T cell responses to AZD1222 COVID-19 vaccine. Broader study findings: A mostly white British donor set with more females was recruited, and clonal diversity was possibly underestimated.

Measured with immunoSEQ multiplex PCR; TCRdb has only the in-frame clones, and not every one. The sample records some 73,000 clones, 85% to 90% being singletons. Germline V CDR1 and CDR2: SGHRS, YFSETQ. V lost 3 bases and J lost 4; bases outside the gene matches: 12. CDR3 size: 16 residues. In this sample, this clone turned up a few times. What it binds is not known. This chain joins TRBV5-1 and TRBJ1-2; TRBD1 matches at 7 bases. This receptor was obtained from an adult who received the AZD1222 COVID-19 vaccine. The material sequenced was peripheral blood, taken 28 days after the second AZD1222 dose. The CDR3 bases are TGCGCCAGCAGCTACGGACAGGACCAACGGGGCTATGGCTACACCTTC. It encodes CASSYGQDQRGYGYTF.